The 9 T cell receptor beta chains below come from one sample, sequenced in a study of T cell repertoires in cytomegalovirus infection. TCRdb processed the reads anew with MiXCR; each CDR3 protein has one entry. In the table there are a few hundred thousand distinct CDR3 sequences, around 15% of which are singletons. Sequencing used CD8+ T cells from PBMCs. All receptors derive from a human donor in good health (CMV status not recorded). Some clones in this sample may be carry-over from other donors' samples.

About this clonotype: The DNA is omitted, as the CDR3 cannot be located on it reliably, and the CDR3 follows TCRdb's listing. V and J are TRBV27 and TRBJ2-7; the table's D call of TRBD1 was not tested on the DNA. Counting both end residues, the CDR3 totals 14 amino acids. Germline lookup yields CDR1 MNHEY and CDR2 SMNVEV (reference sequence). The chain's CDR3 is CASSFGQGISEQNF.

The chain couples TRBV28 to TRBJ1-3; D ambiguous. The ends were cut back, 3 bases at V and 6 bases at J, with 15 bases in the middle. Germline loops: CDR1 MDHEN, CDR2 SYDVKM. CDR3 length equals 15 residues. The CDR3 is CASSLAGSEENTIYF. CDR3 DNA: TGTGCCAGCAGTTTGGCGGGTTCAGAGGAAAACACCATATATTTT.

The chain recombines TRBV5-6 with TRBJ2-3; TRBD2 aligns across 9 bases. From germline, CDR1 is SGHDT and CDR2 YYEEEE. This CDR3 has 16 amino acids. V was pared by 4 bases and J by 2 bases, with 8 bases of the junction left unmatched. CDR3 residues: CASSPLIAGVTDTQYF. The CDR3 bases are TGTGCCAGCAGCCCCCTAATAGCGGGGGTCACAGATACGCAGTATTTT.

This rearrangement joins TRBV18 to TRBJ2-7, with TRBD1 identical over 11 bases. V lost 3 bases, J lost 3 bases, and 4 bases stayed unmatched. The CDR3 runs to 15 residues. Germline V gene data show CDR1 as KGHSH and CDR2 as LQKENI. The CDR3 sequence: CASSPGQGVNYEQYF. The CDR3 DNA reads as TGTGCCAGCTCACCGGGACAGGGGGTGAACTACGAGCAGTACTTC.

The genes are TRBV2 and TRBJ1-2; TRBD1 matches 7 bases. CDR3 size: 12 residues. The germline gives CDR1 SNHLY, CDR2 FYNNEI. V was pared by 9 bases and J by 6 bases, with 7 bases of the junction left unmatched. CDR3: CARTTGEDGYTF. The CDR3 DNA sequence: TGTGCCAGAACTACAGGGGAGGATGGCTACACCTTC.

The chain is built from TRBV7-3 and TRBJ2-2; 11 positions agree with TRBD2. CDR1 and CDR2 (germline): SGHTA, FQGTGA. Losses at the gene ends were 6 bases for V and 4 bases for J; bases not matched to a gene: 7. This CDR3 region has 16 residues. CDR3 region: CASSPLAGVVTGELFF. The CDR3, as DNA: TGTGCCAGCAGTCCACTAGCGGGGGTAGTCACCGGGGAGCTGTTTTTT. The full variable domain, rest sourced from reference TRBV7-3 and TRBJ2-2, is GAGVSQTPSNKVTEKGKYVELRCDPISGHTALYWYRQSLGQGPEFLIYFQGTGAADDSGLPNDRFFAVRPEGSVSTLKIQRTERGDSAVYLCASSPLAGVVTGELFFGEGSRLTVL.

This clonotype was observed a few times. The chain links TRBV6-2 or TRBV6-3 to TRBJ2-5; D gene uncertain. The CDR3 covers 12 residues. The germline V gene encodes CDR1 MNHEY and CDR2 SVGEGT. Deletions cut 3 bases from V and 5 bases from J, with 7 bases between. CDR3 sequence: CASSYPEETQYF. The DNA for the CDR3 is TGTGCCAGCAGTTATCCCGAGGAGACCCAGTACTTC.

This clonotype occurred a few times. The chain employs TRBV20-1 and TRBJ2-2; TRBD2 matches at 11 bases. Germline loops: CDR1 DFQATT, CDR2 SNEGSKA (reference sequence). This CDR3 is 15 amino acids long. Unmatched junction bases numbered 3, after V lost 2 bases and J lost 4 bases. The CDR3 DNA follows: TGCAGTGCTAGATTAGCGGGGGGGAGCACCGGGGAGCTGTTTTTT. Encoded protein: CSARLAGGSTGELFF.

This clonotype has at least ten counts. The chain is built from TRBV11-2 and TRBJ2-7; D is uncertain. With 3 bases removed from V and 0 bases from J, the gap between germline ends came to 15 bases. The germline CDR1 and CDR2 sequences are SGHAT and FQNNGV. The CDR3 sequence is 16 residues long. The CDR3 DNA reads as TGTGCCAGCAGCTTCCAATTCTTGGTTAGCTCCTACGAGCAGTACTTC. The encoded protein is CASSFQFLVSSYEQYF.